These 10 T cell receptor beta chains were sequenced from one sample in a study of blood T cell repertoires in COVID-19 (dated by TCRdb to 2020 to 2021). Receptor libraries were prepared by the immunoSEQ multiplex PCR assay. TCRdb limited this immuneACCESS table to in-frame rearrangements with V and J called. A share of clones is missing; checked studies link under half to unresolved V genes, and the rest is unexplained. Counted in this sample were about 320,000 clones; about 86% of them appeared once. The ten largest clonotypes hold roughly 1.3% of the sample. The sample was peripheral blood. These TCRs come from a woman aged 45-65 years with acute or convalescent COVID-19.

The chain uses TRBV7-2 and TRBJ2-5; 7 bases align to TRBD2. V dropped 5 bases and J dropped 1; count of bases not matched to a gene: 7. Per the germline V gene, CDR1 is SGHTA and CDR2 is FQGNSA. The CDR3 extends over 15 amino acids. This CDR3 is CASSPGLGTQETQYF. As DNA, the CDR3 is TGTGCCAGCAGCCCTGGACTAGGGACCCAAGAGACCCAGTACTTC.

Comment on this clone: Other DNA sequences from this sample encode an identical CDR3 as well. This chain's CDR3 is CASSSQGDQPQHF. DNA for the CDR3: TGTGCCAGCAGCTCACAGGGCGATCAGCCCCAGCATTTT. The chain carries TRBV7-2 and TRBJ1-5; perhaps TRBD1 as D (6 bases). The CDR3 has 13 amino acids. V lost 4 bases to trimming and J lost 5 bases, with 9 bases between them. Germline loops: CDR1 SGHTA, CDR2 FQGNSA.

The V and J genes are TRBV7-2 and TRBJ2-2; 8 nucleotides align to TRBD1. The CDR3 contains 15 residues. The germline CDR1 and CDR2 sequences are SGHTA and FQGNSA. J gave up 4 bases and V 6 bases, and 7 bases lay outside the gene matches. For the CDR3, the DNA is TGTGCCAGCAGTTGGGACAGGAGCGGCACCGGGGAGCTGTTTTTT. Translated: CASSWDRSGTGELFF.

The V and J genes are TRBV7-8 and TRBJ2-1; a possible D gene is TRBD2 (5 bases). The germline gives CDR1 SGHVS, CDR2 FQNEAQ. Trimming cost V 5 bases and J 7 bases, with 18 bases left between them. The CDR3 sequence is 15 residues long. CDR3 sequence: CASSLSERVGNEQFF. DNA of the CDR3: TGTGCCAGCAGCCTCTCCGAGAGGGTGGGGAATGAGCAGTTCTTC.

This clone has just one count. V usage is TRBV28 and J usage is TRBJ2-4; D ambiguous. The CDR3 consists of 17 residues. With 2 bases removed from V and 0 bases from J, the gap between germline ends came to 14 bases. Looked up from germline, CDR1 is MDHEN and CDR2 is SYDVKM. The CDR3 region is CASSLSSSVLAKNIQYF. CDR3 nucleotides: TGTGCCAGCAGTTTAAGTAGCTCTGTTTTAGCCAAAAACATTCAGTACTTC.

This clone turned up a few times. The DNA of the CDR3 is TGTGCCAGCACTAGTGCACCGGACAGGAACTATGGCTACACCTTC. Its translation: CASTSAPDRNYGYTF. The chain links TRBV6-5 to TRBJ1-2; 7 bases fit TRBD1. In germline, CDR1 is MNHEY, CDR2 SVGAGI. The trim removed 7 bases at V and 2 bases at J, leaving 10 bases unmatched. The CDR3 length is 15 residues.

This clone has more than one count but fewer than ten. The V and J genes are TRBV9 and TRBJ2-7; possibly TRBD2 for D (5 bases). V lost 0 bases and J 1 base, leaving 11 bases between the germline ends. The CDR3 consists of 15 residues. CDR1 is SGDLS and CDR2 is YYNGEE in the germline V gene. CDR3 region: CASSVEPGWSYEQYF. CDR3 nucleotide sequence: TGTGCCAGCAGCGTAGAACCGGGGTGGTCCTACGAGCAGTACTTC.

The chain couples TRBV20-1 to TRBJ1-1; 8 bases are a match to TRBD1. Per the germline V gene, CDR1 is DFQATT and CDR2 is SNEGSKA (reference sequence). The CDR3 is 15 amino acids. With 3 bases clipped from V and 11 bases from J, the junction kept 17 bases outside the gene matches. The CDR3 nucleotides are TGCAGTGCTAGTGGCCGTGGACAGGGAAATTTGGGGGCTTTCTTT. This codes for CSASGRGQGNLGAFF.

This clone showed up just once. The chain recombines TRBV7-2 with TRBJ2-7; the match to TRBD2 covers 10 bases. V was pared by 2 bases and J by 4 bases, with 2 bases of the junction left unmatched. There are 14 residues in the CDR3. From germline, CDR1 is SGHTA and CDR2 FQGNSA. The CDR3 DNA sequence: TGTGCCAGCAGCTTAAGTAGCGGGAGGTACGAGCAGTACTTC. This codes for CASSLSSGRYEQYF.

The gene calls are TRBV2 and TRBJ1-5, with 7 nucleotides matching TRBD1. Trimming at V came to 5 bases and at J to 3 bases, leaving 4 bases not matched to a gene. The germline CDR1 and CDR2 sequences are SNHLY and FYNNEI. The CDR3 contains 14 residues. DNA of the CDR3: TGTGCCAGCAGTCCGGGACAGCTCAATCAGCCCCAGCATTTT. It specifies CASSPGQLNQPQHF.